This T cell receptor beta chain was retrieved from a study of regulatory T cells in long-lasting Graves disease. Study-level results: Study was limited to peripheral blood, excluding thyroid tissue.

As to this clonotype: Its antigen is still unknown.

Time point of the sample: newly diagnosed GD, antithyroid drugs for less than 3 months. From PBMCs, RNA was extracted and then used to make the TCR library. Library construction for TCR beta used iRepertoire HTBI primers and Arm-PCR of CDR3 regions. TCRdb ran MiXCR on the multiplex PCR reads and lists one entry per CDR3 protein. This table has about 500,000 distinct CDR3 sequences, around 15% appearing once. The CDR3 covers 13 residues. The ends were cut back, 7 bases at V and 2 bases at J, with 14 bases in the middle. Germline CDR1 and CDR2: SQVTM and ANQGSEA. A further study also used this sample, focusing on T cells in Graves' hyperthyroidism and ophthalmopathy. That work states: HTBI primers were employed in a first-round RT-PCR of the TCR CDR3.

This receptor was identified in a middle-aged man with Graves disease. The sample in question was peripheral blood mononuclear cells (PBMCs), obtained at new diagnosis, from a patient treated with antithyroid drugs. This sequence joins TRBV29-1 and TRBJ1-2, with a tentative D call TRBD1 (5 bases). The CDR3 nucleotides read TGCAGCGCCAGCCCGGGACGAAACTATGGCTACACCTTC. Translating it yields CSASPGRNYGYTF.